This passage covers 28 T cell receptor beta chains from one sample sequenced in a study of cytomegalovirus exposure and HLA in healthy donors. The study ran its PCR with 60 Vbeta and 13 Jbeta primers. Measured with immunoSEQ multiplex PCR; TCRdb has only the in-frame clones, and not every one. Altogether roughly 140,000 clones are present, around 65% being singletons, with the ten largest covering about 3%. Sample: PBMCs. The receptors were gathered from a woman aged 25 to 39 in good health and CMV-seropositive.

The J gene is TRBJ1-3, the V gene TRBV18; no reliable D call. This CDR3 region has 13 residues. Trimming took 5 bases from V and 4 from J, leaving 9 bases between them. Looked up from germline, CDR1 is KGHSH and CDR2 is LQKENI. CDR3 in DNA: TGTGCCAGCTCAGGAGGGTCCGGAAACACCATATATTTT. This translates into CASSGGSGNTIYF.

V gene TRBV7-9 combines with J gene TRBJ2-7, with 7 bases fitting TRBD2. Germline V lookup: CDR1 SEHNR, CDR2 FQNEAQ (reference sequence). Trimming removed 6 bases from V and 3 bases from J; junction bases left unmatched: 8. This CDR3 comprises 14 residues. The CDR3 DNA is TGTGCCAGCAGGCCAGTGTCGGGGGGCTACGAGCAGTACTTC. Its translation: CASRPVSGGYEQYF. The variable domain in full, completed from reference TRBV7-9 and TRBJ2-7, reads DTGVSQNPRHKITKRGQNVTFRCDPISEHNRLYWYRQTLGQGPEFLTYFQNEAQLEKSRLLSDRFSAERPKGSFSTLEIQRTEQGDSAMYLCASRPVSGGYEQYFGPGTRLTVT.

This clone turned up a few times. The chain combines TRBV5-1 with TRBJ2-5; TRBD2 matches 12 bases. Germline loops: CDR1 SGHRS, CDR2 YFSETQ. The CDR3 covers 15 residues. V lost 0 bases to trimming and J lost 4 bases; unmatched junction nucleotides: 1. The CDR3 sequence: CASSLGTSGVETQYF. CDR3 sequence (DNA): TGCGCCAGCAGCTTGGGGACTAGCGGGGTAGAGACCCAGTACTTC. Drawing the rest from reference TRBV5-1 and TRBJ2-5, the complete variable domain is KAGVTQTPRYLIKTRGQQVTLSCSPISGHRSVSWYQQTPGQGLQFLFEYFSETQRNKGNFPGRFSGRQFSNSRSEMNVSTLELGDSALYLCASSLGTSGVETQYFGPGTRLLVL.

CDR3 in DNA: TGTGCCAGTAGTATCACAGGGTTAAGCAATCAGCCCCAGCATTTT. Translating it yields CASSITGLSNQPQHF. V is TRBV19 and J is TRBJ1-5; TRBD1 is a possible D gene (6 bases). The CDR3 length is 15 residues. Deletions cut 3 bases from V and 1 base from J, with 10 bases between. Germline V CDR1 and CDR2: LNHDA, SQIVND (reference sequence).

The CDR3 is CASSLWSGNNQPQHF. CDR3 coding DNA: TGTGCCAGCAGCTTGTGGTCAGGGAACAATCAGCCCCAGCATTTT. The chain is built from TRBV5-5 and TRBJ1-5, with D perhaps TRBD1 (5 bases). The CDR3 has 15 amino acids. CDR1 is SGHKS and CDR2 is YYEKEE in the germline V gene (reference sequence). V gave up 1 base and J gave up 3 bases, with 11 bases separating them. Full variable domain (outside the CDR3, taken from reference TRBV5-5 and TRBJ1-5): DAGVTQSPTHLIKTRGQQVTLRCSPISGHKSVSWYQQVLGQGPQFIFQYYEKEERGRGNFPDRFSARQFPNYSSELNVNALLLGDSALYLCASSLWSGNNQPQHFGDGTRLSIL.

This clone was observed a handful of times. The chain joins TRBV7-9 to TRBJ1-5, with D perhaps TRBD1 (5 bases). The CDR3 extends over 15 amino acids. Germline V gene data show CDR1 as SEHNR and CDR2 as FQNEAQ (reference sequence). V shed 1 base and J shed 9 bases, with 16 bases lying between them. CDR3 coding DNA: TGTGCCAGCAGCTTAGAAGGGCAGGGAAATATGCCCCAGCATTTT. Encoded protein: CASSLEGQGNMPQHF.

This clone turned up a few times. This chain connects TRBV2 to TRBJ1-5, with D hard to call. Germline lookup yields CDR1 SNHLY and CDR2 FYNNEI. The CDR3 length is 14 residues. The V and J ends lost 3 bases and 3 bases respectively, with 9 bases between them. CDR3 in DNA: TGTGCCAGCAGTGATGGGAGCTACAATCAGCCCCAGCATTTT. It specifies CASSDGSYNQPQHF. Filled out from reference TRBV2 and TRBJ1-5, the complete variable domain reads EPEVTQTPSHQVTQMGQEVILRCVPISNHLYFYWYRQILGQKVEFLVSFYNNEISEKSEIFDDQFSVERPDGSNFTLKIRSTKLEDSAMYFCASSDGSYNQPQHFGDGTRLSIL.

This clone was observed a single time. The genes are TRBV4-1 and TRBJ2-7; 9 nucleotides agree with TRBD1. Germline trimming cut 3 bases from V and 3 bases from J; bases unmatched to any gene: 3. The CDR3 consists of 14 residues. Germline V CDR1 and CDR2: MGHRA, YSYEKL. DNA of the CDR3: TGCGCCAGCAGCCAGCGGGACAGGGACTACGAGCAGTACTTC. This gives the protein CASSQRDRDYEQYF.

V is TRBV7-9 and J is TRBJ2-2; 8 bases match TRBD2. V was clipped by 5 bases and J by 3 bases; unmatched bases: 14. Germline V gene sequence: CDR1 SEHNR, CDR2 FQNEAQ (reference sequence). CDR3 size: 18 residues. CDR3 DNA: TGTGCCAGCAGCCCGAGGGCGCGGGGGGCTAGCGACACCGGGGAGCTGTTTTTT. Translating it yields CASSPRARGASDTGELFF.

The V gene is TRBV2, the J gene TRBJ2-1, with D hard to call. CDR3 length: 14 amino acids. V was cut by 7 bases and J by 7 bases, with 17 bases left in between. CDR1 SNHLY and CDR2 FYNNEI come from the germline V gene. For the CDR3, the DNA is TGTGCCAGCACCCACAGAGTCTCTAAAAATGAGCAGTTCTTC. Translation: CASTHRVSKNEQFF.

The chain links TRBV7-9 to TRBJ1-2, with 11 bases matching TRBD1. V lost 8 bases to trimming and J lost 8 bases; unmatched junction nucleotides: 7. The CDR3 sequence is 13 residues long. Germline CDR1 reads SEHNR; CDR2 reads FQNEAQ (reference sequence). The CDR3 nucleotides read TGTGCCAGCGGGGTAGGACAGGGGGCAGGCTACACCTTC. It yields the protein CASGVGQGAGYTF.

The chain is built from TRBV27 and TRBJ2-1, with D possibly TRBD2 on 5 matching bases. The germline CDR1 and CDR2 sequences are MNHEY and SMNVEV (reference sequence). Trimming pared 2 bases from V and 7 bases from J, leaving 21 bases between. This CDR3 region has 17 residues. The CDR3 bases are TGTGCCAGCAGTTTACCCCCTATGACGGGGAAAATTAATGAGCAGTTCTTC. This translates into CASSLPPMTGKINEQFF.

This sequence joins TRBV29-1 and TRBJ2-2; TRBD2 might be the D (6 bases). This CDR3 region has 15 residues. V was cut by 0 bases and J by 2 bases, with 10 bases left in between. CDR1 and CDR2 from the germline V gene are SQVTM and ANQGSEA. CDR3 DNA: TGCAGCGTTGAAGAGGAGGCGGGAAACACCGGGGAGCTGTTTTTT. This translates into CSVEEEAGNTGELFF.

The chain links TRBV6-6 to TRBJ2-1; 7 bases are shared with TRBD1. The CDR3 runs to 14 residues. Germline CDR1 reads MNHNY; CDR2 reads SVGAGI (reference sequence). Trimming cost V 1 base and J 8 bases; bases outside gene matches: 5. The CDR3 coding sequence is TGTGCCAGCAGTTACTTTGACAGGGTGGATGAGCAGTTCTTC. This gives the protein CASSYFDRVDEQFF.

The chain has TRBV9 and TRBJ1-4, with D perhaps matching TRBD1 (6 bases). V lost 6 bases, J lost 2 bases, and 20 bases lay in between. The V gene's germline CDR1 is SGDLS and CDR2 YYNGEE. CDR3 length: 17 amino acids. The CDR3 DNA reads TGTGCCAGCACCCCCGGGGGAGGGGGTGAGACTAATGAAAAACTGTTTTTT. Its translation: CASTPGGGGETNEKLFF.

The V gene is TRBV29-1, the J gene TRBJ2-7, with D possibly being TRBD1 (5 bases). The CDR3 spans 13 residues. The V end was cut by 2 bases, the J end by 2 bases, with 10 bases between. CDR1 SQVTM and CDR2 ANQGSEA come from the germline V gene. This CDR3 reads CSVEQGPTYEQYF. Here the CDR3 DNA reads TGCAGCGTTGAACAGGGCCCGACCTACGAGCAGTACTTC.

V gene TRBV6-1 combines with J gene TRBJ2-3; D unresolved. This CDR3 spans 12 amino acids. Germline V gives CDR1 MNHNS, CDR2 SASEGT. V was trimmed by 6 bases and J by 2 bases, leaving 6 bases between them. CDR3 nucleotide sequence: TGTGCCAGCAGGAGAATCACAGATACGCAGTATTTT. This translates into CASRRITDTQYF.

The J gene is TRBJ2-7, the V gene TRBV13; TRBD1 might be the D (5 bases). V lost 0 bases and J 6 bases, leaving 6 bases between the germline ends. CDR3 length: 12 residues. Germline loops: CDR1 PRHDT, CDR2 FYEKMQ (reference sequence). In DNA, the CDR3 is TGTGCCAGCAGCTTAGGCAGGGCCGAGCAGTACTTC. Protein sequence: CASSLGRAEQYF.

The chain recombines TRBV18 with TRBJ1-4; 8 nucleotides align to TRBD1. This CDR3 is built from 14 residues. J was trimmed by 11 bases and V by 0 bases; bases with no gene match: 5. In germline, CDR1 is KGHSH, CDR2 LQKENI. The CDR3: CASSPPSDRGKLFF. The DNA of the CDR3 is TGTGCCAGCTCACCACCGAGTGACAGGGGTAAACTGTTTTTT.

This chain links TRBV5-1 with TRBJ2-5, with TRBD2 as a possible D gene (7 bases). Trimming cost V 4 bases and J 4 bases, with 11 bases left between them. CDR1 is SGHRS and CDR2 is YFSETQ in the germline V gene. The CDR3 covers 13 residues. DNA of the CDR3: TGCGCCAGCAGCCCGGGGGGCATAGAGACCCAGTACTTC. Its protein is CASSPGGIETQYF.

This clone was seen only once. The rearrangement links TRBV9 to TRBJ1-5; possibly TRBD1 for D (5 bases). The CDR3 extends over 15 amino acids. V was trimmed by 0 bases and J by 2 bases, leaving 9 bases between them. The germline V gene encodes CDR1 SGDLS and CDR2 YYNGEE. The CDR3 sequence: CASSVEGLRNQPQHF. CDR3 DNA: TGTGCCAGCAGCGTAGAGGGGTTACGCAATCAGCCCCAGCATTTT.

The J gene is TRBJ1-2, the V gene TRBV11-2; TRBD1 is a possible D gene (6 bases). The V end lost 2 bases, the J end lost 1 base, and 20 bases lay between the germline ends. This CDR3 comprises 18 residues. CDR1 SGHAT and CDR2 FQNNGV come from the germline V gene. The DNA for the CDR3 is TGTGCCAGCAGCTTAACCGGGACACCCCGTCTTCTTAACTATGGCTACACCTTC. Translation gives CASSLTGTPRLLNYGYTF.

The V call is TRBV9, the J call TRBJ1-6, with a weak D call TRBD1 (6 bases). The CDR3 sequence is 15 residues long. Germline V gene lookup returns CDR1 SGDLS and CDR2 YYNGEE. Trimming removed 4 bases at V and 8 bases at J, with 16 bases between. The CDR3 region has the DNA TGTGCCAGCAGCCCCCACACAGGGTCGGATTCACCCCTCCACTTT. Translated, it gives CASSPHTGSDSPLHF.

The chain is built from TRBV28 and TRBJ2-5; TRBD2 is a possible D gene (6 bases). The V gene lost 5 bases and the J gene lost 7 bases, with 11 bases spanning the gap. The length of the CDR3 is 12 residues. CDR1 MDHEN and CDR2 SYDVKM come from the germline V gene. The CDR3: CASSRGGGTQYF. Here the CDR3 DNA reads TGTGCCAGCAGTAGGGGAGGCGGGACCCAGTACTTC.

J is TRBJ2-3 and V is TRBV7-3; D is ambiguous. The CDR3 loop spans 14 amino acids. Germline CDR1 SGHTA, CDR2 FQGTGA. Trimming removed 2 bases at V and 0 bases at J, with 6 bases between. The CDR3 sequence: CASSLLSSTDTQYF. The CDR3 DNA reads TGTGCCAGCAGCTTATTATCGAGCACAGATACGCAGTATTTT.

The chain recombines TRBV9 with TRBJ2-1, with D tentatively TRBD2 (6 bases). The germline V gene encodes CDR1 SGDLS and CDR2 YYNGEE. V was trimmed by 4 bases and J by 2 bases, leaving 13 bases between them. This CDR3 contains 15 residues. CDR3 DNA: TGTGCCAGCAGCCCGGAGGGGCGCGCCTACAATGAGCAGTTCTTC. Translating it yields CASSPEGRAYNEQFF.

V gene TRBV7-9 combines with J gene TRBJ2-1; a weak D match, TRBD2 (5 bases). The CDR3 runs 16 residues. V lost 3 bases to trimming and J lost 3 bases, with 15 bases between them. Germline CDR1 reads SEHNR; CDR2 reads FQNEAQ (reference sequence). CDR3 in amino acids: CASSLHRDTLYNEQFF. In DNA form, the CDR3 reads TGTGCCAGCAGCTTGCACCGGGATACTCTCTACAATGAGCAGTTCTTC.

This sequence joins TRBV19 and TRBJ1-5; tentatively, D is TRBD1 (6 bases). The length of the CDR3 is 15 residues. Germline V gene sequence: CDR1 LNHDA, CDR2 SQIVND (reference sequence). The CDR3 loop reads CGPRGGAGGSQPQHF. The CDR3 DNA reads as TGTGGCCCTAGAGGGGGGGCGGGAGGCAGTCAGCCCCAGCATTTT.